What follows are 26 T cell receptor beta chains derived from one specimen sequenced in a study of cytomegalovirus exposure and HLA in healthy donors (dated 2017 in TCRdb). Libraries were constructed by the immunoSEQ multiplex PCR assay. The clones in this table, taken by TCRdb from immuneACCESS, are in-frame only. Not every clone is retained; where verified, under half of the shortfall comes from an unresolved V gene, and the cause of the rest is unknown. The sample table records hundreds of thousands of clones; about 90% of these occur just once. The ten largest clones capture around 3.3% of the sample. The specimen sequenced was PBMCs. Receptor source: a woman aged 30 to 39 in good health and CMV-seronegative.

The chain is built from TRBV4-3 and TRBJ2-1; TRBD1 aligns across 8 bases. The ends lost 6 bases at V and 6 bases at J; junction bases unmatched: 4. There are 13 residues in the CDR3. CDR1 is LGHNA and CDR2 is YSLEER in the germline V gene. CDR3 loop: CASSQTGGNEQFF. The DNA for the CDR3 is TGCGCCAGCAGTCAAACAGGGGGCAATGAGCAGTTCTTC.

The rearrangement joins TRBV27 to TRBJ2-7, with TRBD1 as a possible D gene (5 bases). The CDR3 contains 13 residues. Germline V gene lookup returns CDR1 MNHEY and CDR2 SMNVEV (reference sequence). V lost 4 bases, J lost 2 bases, and 9 bases lay in between. The CDR3 spells CASSSQEAYEQYF. For the CDR3, the DNA is TGTGCCAGCAGTTCACAGGAAGCCTACGAGCAGTACTTC.

The chain combines TRBV28 with TRBJ2-7; 8 nucleotides line up with TRBD1. Trimming cost V 9 bases and J 6 bases; bases outside gene matches: 10. Germline assignment: CDR1 MDHEN and CDR2 SYDVKM. The CDR3 is 13 amino acids. The CDR3 loop is CASRTGPFPEQYF. The CDR3 DNA follows: TGTGCCAGTCGGACAGGGCCGTTCCCCGAGCAGTACTTC.

This chain joins TRBV28 and TRBJ2-7; D ambiguous. The CDR3 totals 18 residues. Trimming pared 4 bases from V and 2 bases from J, leaving 24 bases between. Germline CDR1 is MDHEN and CDR2 is SYDVKM. CDR3 in amino acids: CASSSTLNRGLLPYEQYF. The DNA for the CDR3 is TGTGCCAGCAGTTCCACATTGAACAGAGGCCTACTCCCCTACGAGCAGTACTTC. The full variable domain, rest sourced from reference TRBV28 and TRBJ2-7, is DVKVTQSSRYLVKRTGEKVFLECVQDMDHENMFWYRQDPGLGLRLIYFSYDVKMKEKGDIPEGYSVSREKKERFSLILESASTNQTSMYLCASSSTLNRGLLPYEQYFGPGTRLTVT.

This clone occurred once. This sequence joins TRBV5-6 and TRBJ1-1, with D unclear. Germline-derived CDR1 and CDR2 are SGHDT and YYEEEE. Trimming shortened V by 5 bases and J by 3 bases, and 14 bases separated the two germline ends. The CDR3 has 14 residues. CDR3 sequence (DNA): TGTGCCAGCAGTCCCGGTTCTGCGGACACTGAAGCTTTCTTT. Translation gives CASSPGSADTEAFF.

The chain employs TRBV2 and TRBJ2-7; 11 bases are a match to TRBD2. Germline-derived CDR1 and CDR2 are SNHLY and FYNNEI. V lost 7 bases, J lost 3 bases, and 5 bases stayed unmatched. The CDR3 length is 14 residues. The CDR3 sequence: CASKPGLAVYEQYF. The CDR3 bases are TGTGCCAGCAAACCGGGACTAGCGGTCTACGAGCAGTACTTC.

As regards this clone: The sample contains more than one DNA sequence encoding this CDR3. V is TRBV29-1 and J is TRBJ1-1; perhaps TRBD1 as D (5 bases). Per the germline V gene, CDR1 is SQVTM and CDR2 is ANQGSEA. The CDR3 is made up of 12 amino acids. The V and J ends lost 4 bases and 1 base respectively, with 7 bases between them. The CDR3 here is CSVVGENTEAFF. CDR3 DNA sequence: TGCAGCGTTGTGGGGGAGAACACTGAAGCTTTCTTT.

The chain joins TRBV7-2 to TRBJ2-1; 11 bases line up with TRBD2. CDR1 is SGHTA and CDR2 is FQGNSA in the germline V gene. The CDR3 has 16 residues. Trimming removed 2 bases from V and 8 bases from J; junction bases left unmatched: 8. The CDR3: CASSLNVAGGQHEQFF. Written as DNA, the CDR3 is TGTGCCAGCAGCTTAAACGTAGCGGGAGGGCAGCATGAGCAGTTCTTC.

This chain links TRBV18 with TRBJ2-3; a possible D gene is TRBD2 (6 bases). Trimming shortened V by 5 bases and J by 0 bases, and 12 bases separated the two germline ends. CDR1 KGHSH and CDR2 LQKENI come from the germline V gene. The CDR3 extends over 15 amino acids. The CDR3 is CASSSLSGSTDTQYF. DNA for the CDR3: TGTGCCAGCTCATCCTTAAGCGGGAGCACAGATACGCAGTATTTT. Filled out from reference TRBV18 and TRBJ2-3, the complete variable domain reads NAGVMQNPRHLVRRRGQEARLRCSPMKGHSHVYWYRQLPEEGLKFMVYLQKENIIDESGMPKERFSAEFPKEGPSILRIQQVVRGDSAAYFCASSSLSGSTDTQYFGPGTRLTVL.

This chain connects TRBV9 to TRBJ2-2; 10 nucleotides agree with TRBD1. CDR1 SGDLS and CDR2 YYNGEE come from the germline V gene. The junction had 4 bases not matched to a gene; V was cut back by 3 bases and J by 5 bases. CDR3 size: 15 residues. The CDR3 loop is CASSGGTGVTGELFF. The CDR3 DNA reads TGTGCCAGCAGCGGCGGGACAGGGGTTACCGGGGAGCTGTTTTTT.

This chain connects TRBV5-1 to TRBJ1-1; a weak D match, TRBD1 (5 bases). The CDR3 spans 14 residues. The V end lost 4 bases, the J end lost 2 bases, and 12 bases lay between the germline ends. Per the germline V gene, CDR1 is SGHRS and CDR2 is YFSETQ. CDR3 coding DNA: TGCGCCAGCAGCCTTGTTGGGGCTAACACTGAAGCTTTCTTT. The encoded protein is CASSLVGANTEAFF.

The chain is built from TRBV10-3 and TRBJ2-3; D not resolved. CDR1 ENHRY and CDR2 SYGVKD come from the germline V gene. CDR3 length equals 13 residues. Trimming pared 7 bases from V and 2 bases from J, leaving 10 bases between. The DNA of the CDR3 is TGTGCCATCATGAAGCTAGACACAGATACGCAGTATTTT. Its protein is CAIMKLDTDTQYF.

The table lists this clone with a count of one. The gene calls are TRBV11-3 and TRBJ2-3; 7 nucleotides match TRBD2. With V trimmed by 5 bases and J by 2 bases, 4 bases remained unmatched. Germline V gene sequence: CDR1 SGHNT, CDR2 YENEEA. The CDR3 sequence is 14 residues long. The CDR3 reads CASSTRGDTDTQYF. For the CDR3, the DNA is TGTGCCAGCAGCACTCGGGGGGACACAGATACGCAGTATTTT.

The chain carries TRBV5-6 and TRBJ2-7; D is perhaps TRBD2 (5 bases). Germline CDR1 reads SGHDT; CDR2 reads YYEEEE. The CDR3 extends over 15 amino acids. V lost 0 bases to trimming and J lost 3 bases, with 13 bases between them. The CDR3 DNA is TGTGCCAGCAGCTTGGTTCCCCAAGCGGTCTACGAGCAGTACTTC. Translated: CASSLVPQAVYEQYF.

The chain has TRBV7-9 and TRBJ2-7, with 12 bases lining up with TRBD2. The V and J ends lost 4 bases and 3 bases, in that order; junction bases with no gene match: 10. The CDR3 extends over 17 amino acids. Germline V gene data show CDR1 as SEHNR and CDR2 as FQNEAQ (reference sequence). DNA of the CDR3: TGTGCCAGCAGCTCGTCCGGGACTAGCGGGTCTTACTACGAGCAGTACTTC. It is translated as CASSSSGTSGSYYEQYF.

The rearrangement joins TRBV10-3 to TRBJ1-1, with D possibly being TRBD1 (5 bases). Germline CDR1 reads ENHRY; CDR2 reads SYGVKD. The CDR3 sequence is 15 residues long. The V and J ends lost 6 bases and 0 bases respectively, with 14 bases between them. CDR3 in amino acids: CAISAGMRVNTEAFF. The CDR3 nucleotides are TGTGCCATCAGCGCAGGGATGAGGGTGAACACTGAAGCTTTCTTT.

The chain couples TRBV7-2 to TRBJ2-7; the D gene is possibly TRBD2 (5 bases). CDR3 length equals 13 residues. Trimming pared 5 bases from V and 2 bases from J, leaving 10 bases between. The V gene's germline CDR1 is SGHTA and CDR2 FQGNSA. The CDR3 sequence: CASSTGIAYEQYF. Written as DNA, the CDR3 is TGTGCCAGCAGCACCGGGATAGCCTACGAGCAGTACTTC.

The J gene is TRBJ2-7, the V gene TRBV10-3; D might be TRBD1 or TRBD2, each matching 5 bases. The V end lost 2 bases, the J end lost 5 bases, and 10 bases lay between the germline ends. CDR1 ENHRY and CDR2 SYGVKD come from the germline V gene. The CDR3 has 13 residues. The CDR3 region is CAISEGDPNEQYF. The CDR3 DNA reads TGTGCCATCAGTGAGGGGGACCCGAACGAGCAGTACTTC.

The chain links TRBV5-6 to TRBJ2-2, with D unclear. Per germline, CDR1 SGHDT and CDR2 YYEEEE. The V gene lost 0 bases and the J gene lost 8 bases, with 8 bases spanning the gap. This CDR3 comprises 13 residues. In DNA, the CDR3 is TGTGCCAGCAGCTTGGCAACTCCTGGGGAGCTGTTTTTT. It codes for CASSLATPGELFF.

The genes are TRBV29-1 and TRBJ2-7; 11 nucleotides match TRBD1. V shed 4 bases and J 5 bases; nucleotides not matched to a gene: 4. There are 13 residues in the CDR3. Germline V lookup: CDR1 SQVTM, CDR2 ANQGSEA. The CDR3 coding sequence is TGCAGCGTTGCAGGACAGGGGGCCCACGAGCAGTACTTC. It encodes CSVAGQGAHEQYF.

The chain recombines TRBV7-2 with TRBJ1-2, with TRBD1 matching 7 bases. V shed 4 bases and J 1 base; nucleotides not matched to a gene: 15. The CDR3 is made up of 18 amino acids. Germline assignment: CDR1 SGHTA and CDR2 FQGNSA. The DNA of the CDR3 is TGTGCCAGCAGCTCCTCAGGCGTGGCGACAGGGAATAACTATGGCTACACCTTC. It is translated as CASSSSGVATGNNYGYTF.

The chain uses TRBV9 and TRBJ1-5, with D uncertain. From germline, CDR1 is SGDLS and CDR2 YYNGEE. The CDR3 sequence is 14 residues long. Trimming took 0 bases from V and 6 from J, leaving 10 bases between them. The CDR3 region is CASSVDGGLQPQHF. For the CDR3, the DNA is TGTGCCAGCAGCGTAGATGGAGGGCTTCAGCCCCAGCATTTT.

This clone was detected only once. The rearrangement joins TRBV7-2 to TRBJ2-2; TRBD1 agrees at 7 bases. Trimming cost V 5 bases and J 5 bases; bases outside gene matches: 8. This CDR3 is 15 amino acids long. Germline CDR1 reads SGHTA; CDR2 reads FQGNSA. The CDR3 here is CASSVTGVYTGELFF. CDR3 DNA sequence: TGTGCCAGCAGCGTAACAGGGGTATATACCGGGGAGCTGTTTTTT.

The V and J genes are TRBV7-8 and TRBJ1-1; D remains ambiguous. The ends were cut back, 2 bases at V and 3 bases at J, with 1 base in the middle. CDR3 size: 11 residues. From germline, CDR1 is SGHVS and CDR2 FQNEAQ. The CDR3 here is CASSLHTEAFF. The DNA for the CDR3 is TGTGCCAGCAGCTTACACACTGAAGCTTTCTTT.

V usage is TRBV5-1 and J usage is TRBJ1-2, with 11 nucleotides matching TRBD1. Germline CDR1 reads SGHRS; CDR2 reads YFSETQ. This CDR3 spans 16 amino acids. Trimming at V came to 3 bases and at J to 10 bases, leaving 14 bases not matched to a gene. CDR3 region: CASSSKMDRGPQIYTF. The CDR3 coding sequence is TGCGCCAGCAGCTCGAAGATGGACAGGGGGCCGCAGATCTACACCTTC.

Notes on this clone: At the DNA level, this CDR3 is encoded by other sequences in the same sample as well. The chain carries TRBV13 and TRBJ2-7, with a tentative D call TRBD2 (7 bases). The V gene lost 0 bases and the J gene lost 2 bases, with 8 bases spanning the gap. Looked up from germline, CDR1 is PRHDT and CDR2 is FYEKMQ (reference sequence). This CDR3 comprises 14 residues. The CDR3 loop reads CASSLGRGPYEQYF. In DNA, the CDR3 is TGTGCCAGCAGCTTAGGGCGGGGGCCCTACGAGCAGTACTTC. Using reference TRBV13 and TRBJ2-7 for the parts outside the CDR3, the full variable domain is AAGVIQSPRHLIKEKRETATLKCYPIPRHDTVYWYQQGPGQDPQFLISFYEKMQSDKGSIPDRFSAQQFSDYHSELNMSSLELGDSALYFCASSLGRGPYEQYFGPGTRLTVT.